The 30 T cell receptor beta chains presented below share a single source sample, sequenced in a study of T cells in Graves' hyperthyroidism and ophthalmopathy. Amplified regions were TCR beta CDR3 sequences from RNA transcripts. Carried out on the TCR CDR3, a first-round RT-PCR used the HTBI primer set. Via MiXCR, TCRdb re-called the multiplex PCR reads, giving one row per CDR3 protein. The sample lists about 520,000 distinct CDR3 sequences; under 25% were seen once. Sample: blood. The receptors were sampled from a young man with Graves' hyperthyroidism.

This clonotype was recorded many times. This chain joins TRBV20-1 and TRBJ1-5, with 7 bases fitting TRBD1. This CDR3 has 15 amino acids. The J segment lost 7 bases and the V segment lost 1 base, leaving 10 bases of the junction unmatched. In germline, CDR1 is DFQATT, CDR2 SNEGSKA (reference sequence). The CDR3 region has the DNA TGCAGTGCTAGAGCCCCAGGGGGGGAGAACCAGCCCCAGCATTTT. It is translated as CSARAPGGENQPQHF.

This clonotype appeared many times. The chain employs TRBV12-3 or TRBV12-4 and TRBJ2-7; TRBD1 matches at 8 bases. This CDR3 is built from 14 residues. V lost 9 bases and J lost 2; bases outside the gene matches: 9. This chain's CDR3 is CASSSGQGAYEQYF. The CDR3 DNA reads TGTGCCAGTAGTAGCGGACAGGGTGCCTACGAGCAGTACTTC.

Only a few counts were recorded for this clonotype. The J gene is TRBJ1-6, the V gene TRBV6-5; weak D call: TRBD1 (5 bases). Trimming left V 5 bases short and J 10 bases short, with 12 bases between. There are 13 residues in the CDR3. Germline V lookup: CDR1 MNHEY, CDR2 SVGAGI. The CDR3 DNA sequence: TGTGCCAGCAGTCTGGGGGTGGAATCACCCCTCCACTTT. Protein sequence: CASSLGVESPLHF.

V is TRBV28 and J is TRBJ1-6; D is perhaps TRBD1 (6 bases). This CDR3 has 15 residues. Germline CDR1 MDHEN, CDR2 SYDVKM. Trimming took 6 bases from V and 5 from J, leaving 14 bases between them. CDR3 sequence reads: CASSRMGGHNSPLHF. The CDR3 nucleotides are TGTGCCAGCAGCCGGATGGGGGGCCATAATTCACCCCTCCACTTT.

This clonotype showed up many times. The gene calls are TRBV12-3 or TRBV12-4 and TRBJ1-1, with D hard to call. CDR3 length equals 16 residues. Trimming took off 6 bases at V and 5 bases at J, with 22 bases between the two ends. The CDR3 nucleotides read TGTGCCAGCAGCCTGCCCCAGGCCAATGTTAGGACTGAAGCTTTCTTT. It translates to CASSLPQANVRTEAFF.

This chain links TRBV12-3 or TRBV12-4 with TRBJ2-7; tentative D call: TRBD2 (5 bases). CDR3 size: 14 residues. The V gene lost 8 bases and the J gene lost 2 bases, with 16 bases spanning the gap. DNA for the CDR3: TGTGCCAGCGGACTGGGAGACGTAGCCTACGAGCAGTACTTC. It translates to CASGLGDVAYEQYF.

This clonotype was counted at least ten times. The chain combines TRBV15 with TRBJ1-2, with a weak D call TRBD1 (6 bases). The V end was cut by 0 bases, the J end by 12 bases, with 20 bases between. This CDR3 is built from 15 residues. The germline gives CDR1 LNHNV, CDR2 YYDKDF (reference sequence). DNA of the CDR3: TGTGCCACCAGCAGAGATCCCGTGACAGGAAAGGTGCACACCTTC. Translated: CATSRDPVTGKVHTF.

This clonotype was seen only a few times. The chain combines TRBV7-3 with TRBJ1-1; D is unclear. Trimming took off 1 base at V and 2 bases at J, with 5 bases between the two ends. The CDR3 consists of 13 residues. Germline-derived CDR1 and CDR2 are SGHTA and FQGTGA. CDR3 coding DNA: TGTGCCAGCAGCTTAAAACACAACACTGAAGCTTTCTTT. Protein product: CASSLKHNTEAFF.

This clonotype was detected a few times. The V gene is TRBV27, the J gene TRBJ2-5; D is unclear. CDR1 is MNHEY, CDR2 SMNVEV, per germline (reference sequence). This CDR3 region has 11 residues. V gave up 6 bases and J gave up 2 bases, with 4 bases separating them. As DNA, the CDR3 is TGTGCCAGCAGGAAACAAGAGACCCAGTACTTC. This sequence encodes CASRKQETQYF.

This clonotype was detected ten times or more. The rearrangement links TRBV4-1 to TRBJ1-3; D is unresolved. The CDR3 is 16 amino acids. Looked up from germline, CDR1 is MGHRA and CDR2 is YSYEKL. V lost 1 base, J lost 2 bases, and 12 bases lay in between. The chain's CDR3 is CASSQVGLPTGNTIYF. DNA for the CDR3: TGCGCCAGCAGCCAAGTAGGACTGCCGACTGGAAACACCATATATTTT.

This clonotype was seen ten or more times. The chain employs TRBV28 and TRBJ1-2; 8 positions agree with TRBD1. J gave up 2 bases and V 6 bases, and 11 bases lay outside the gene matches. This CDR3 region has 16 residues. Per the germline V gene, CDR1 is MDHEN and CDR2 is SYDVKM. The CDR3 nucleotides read TGTGCCAGCAGCCGCGCACCGGGACAGGCGAACTATGGCTACACCTTC. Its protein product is CASSRAPGQANYGYTF.

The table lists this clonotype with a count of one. DNA of the CDR3: TGTGCCAGCAGTGGCCGGACAGCTACAAGATATGGCTACACCTTC. Translating gives CASSGRTATRYGYTF. The rearrangement joins TRBV12-3 or TRBV12-4 to TRBJ1-2; maybe TRBD1 (6 bases). V lost 5 bases and J lost 5, with 18 bases in between. CDR3 size: 15 residues.

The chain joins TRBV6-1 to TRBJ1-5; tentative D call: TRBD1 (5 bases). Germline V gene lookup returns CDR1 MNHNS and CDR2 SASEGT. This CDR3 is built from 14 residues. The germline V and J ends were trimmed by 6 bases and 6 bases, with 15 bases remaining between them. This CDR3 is CASSGHPLSQPQHF. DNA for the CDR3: TGTGCCAGCAGCGGACACCCCTTAAGTCAGCCCCAGCATTTT.

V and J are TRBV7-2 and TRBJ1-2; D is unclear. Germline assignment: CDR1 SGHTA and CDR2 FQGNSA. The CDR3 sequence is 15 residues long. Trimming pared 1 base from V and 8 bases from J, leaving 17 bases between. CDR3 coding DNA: TGTGCCAGCAGCTTAGTTTGGTCCCAGCGTGGGGGCTACACCTTC. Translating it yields CASSLVWSQRGGYTF.

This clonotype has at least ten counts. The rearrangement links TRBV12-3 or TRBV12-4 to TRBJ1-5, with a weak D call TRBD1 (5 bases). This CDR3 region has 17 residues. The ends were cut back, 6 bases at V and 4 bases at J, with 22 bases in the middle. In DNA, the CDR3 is TGTGCCAGCAGACCGGGACTTCACCCTGATGGTAATCAGCCCCAGCATTTT. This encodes CASRPGLHPDGNQPQHF.

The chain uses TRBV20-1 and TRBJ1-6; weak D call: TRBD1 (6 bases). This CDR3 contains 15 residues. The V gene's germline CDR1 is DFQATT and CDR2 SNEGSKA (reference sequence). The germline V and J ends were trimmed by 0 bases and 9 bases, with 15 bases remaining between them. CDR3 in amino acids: CSARDVHRESSPLHF. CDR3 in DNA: TGCAGTGCTAGAGATGTCCACAGGGAGAGTTCACCCCTCCACTTT.

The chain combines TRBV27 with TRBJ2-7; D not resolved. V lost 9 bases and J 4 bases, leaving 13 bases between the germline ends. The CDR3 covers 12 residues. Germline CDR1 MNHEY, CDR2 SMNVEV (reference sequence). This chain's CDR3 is CASKGVGYEQYF. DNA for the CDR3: TGTGCCAGTAAAGGTGTTGGGTACGAGCAGTACTTC.

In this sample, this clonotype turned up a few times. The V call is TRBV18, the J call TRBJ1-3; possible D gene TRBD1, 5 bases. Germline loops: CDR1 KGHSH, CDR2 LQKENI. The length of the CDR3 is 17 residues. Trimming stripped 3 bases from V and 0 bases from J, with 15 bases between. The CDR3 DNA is TGTGCCAGCTCACCTTCCGGTTGGGGGAACTCTGGAAACACCATATATTTT. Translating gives CASSPSGWGNSGNTIYF. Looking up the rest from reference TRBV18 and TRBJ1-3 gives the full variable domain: NAGVMQNPRHLVRRRGQEARLRCSPMKGHSHVYWYRQLPEEGLKFMVYLQKENIIDESGMPKERFSAEFPKEGPSILRIQQVVRGDSAAYFCASSPSGWGNSGNTIYFGEGSWLTVV.

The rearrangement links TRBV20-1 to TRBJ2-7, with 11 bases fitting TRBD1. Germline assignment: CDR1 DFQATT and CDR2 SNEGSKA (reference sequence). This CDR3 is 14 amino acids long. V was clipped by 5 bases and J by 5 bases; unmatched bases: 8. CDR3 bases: TGCAGTGCTTCTACCGGGACAGGGGGTCACGAGCAGTACTTC. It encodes CSASTGTGGHEQYF.

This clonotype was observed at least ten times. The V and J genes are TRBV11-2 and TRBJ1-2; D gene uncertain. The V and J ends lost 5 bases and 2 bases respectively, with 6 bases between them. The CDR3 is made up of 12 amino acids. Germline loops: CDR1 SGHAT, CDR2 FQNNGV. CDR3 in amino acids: CASSPANYGYTF. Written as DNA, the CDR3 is TGTGCCAGCAGCCCAGCCAACTATGGCTACACCTTC.

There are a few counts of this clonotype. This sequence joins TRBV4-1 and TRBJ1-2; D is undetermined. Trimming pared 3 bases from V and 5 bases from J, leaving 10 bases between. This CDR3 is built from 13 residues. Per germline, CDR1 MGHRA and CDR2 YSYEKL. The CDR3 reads CASSQRSGYGYTF. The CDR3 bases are TGCGCCAGCAGCCAGCGCTCGGGATATGGCTACACCTTC.

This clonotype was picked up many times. CDR3 loop: CASSPLGSGTHFYEQYF. CDR3 DNA sequence: TGTGCCAGCAGTCCCCTTGGGAGCGGGACACACTTCTACGAGCAGTACTTC. The chain links TRBV27 to TRBJ2-7, with a possible D match to TRBD2 (7 bases). Between the trimmed V and J ends, which lost 5 bases and 3 bases, there was a span of 23 bases. The germline V gene has CDR1 MNHEY and CDR2 SMNVEV (reference sequence). CDR3 length: 17 residues.

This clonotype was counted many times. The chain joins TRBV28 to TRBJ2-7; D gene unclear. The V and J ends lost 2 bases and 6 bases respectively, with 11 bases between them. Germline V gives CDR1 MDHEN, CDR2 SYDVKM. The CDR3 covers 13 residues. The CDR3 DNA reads TGTGCCAGCAGTTTAGTCCCCTTAAGCGAGCAGTACTTC. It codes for CASSLVPLSEQYF.

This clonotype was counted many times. The CDR3 region has the DNA TGTGCCAGCAGTGAAACAGGGGGCGAAGACTATGGCTACACCTTC. Translation: CASSETGGEDYGYTF. The rearrangement links TRBV6-1 to TRBJ1-2, with 9 bases aligning to TRBD1. Per the germline V gene, CDR1 is MNHNS and CDR2 is SASEGT. V lost 2 bases and J lost 3; bases outside the gene matches: 4. This CDR3 has 15 amino acids.

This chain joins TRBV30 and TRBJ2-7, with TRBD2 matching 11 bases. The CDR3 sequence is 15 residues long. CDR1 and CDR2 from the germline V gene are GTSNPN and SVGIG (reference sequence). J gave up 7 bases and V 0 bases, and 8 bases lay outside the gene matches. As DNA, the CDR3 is TGTGCCTGGAGTGTCCTAGCGGGAGGACCGGGGGAGCAGTACTTC. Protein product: CAWSVLAGGPGEQYF.

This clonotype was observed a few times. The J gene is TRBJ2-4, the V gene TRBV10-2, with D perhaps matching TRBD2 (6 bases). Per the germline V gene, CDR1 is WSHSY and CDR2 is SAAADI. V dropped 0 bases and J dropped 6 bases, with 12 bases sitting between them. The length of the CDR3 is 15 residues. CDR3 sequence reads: CASSESSAGINIQYF. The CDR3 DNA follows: TGCGCCAGCAGTGAGTCGTCAGCGGGTATAAACATTCAGTACTTC.

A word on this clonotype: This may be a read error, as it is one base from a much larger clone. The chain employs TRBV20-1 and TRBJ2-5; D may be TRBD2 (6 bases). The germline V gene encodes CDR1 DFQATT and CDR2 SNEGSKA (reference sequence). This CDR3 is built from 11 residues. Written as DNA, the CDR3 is TGCAGTTCTAGAAGGAGGGGGACCCAGTACTTC. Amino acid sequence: CSSRRRGTQYF.

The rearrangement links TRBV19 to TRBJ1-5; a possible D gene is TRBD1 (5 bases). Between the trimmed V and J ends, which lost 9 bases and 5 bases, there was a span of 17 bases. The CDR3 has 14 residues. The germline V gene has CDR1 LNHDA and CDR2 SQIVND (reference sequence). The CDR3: CASKGEGLYQPQHF. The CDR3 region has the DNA TGTGCCAGCAAGGGTGAGGGGCTCTATCAGCCCCAGCATTTT.

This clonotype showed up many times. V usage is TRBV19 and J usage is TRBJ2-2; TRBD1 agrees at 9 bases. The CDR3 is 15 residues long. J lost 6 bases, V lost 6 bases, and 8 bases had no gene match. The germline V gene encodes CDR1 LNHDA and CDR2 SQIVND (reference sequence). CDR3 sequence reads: CASRRRDRDSGELFF. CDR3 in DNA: TGTGCCAGTAGACGGCGGGACAGGGATTCCGGGGAGCTGTTTTTT.

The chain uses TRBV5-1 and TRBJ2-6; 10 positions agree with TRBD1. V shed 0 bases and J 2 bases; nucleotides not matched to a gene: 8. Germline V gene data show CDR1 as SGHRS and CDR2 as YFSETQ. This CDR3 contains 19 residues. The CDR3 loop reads CASSLDAMTGGPGANVLTF. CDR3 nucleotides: TGCGCCAGCAGCTTGGATGCAATGACAGGGGGCCCTGGGGCCAACGTCCTGACTTTC.